This is a list of T cell receptor beta chains from one sample in a study of blood T cells in healthy people across ages. Via MiXCR, TCRdb re-called the 5' RACE reads, giving one row per CDR3 protein. The data show 1.4 million to 1.5 million distinct CDR3 sequences, with approximately 38% seen just once and 7.9% held by the top ten. Sequencing was done on a sample of blood. The origin of the receptors is a woman aged 18-29 years in good health. The CDR3 runs from the conserved cysteine through the conserved F or W. The order of the fields is clone size, J gene, V gene, D gene, CDR3 protein, CDR3 DNA. D genes are given only for firm matches. Expanded clones are given a class, and other clones once, few, many or no size at all.

many TRBJ2-3 TRBV2 NA CASSEGVSTDTQYF TGTGCCAGCAGTGAAGGGGTGTCCACAGATACGCAGTATTTT
few TRBJ2-3 TRBV7-2 TRBD2 CASSLGWGGADTQYF TGTGCCAGCAGCTTAGGGTGGGGGGGAGCAGATACGCAGTATTTT
many TRBJ1-2 TRBV20-1 TRBD1 CSAREGGGANGYTF TGCAGTGCTAGAGAGGGAGGGGGCGCTAATGGCTACACCTTC
NA TRBJ2-3 TRBV5-1 TRBD2 CASSWSAGTGDTQYF TGCGCCAGCAGCTGGTCAGCGGGGACGGGAGATACGCAGTATTTT
NA TRBJ1-2 TRBV20-1 NA CSARNSPNYGYTF TGCAGTGCTAGGAACAGCCCTAACTATGGCTACACCTTC
NA TRBJ2-7 TRBV5-1 NA CASTGRTALDEQYF TGCGCCAGCACAGGCAGGACAGCGCTAGACGAGCAGTACTTC
few TRBJ2-3 TRBV20-1 TRBD2 CSAHLAGKSTDTQYF TGCAGTGCTCACCTAGCGGGGAAAAGCACAGATACGCAGTATTTT
many TRBJ2-5 TRBV7-2 NA CASSLGALETQYF TGTGCCAGCAGCTTAGGTGCCCTCGAGACCCAGTACTTC
few TRBJ1-2 TRBV5-1 NA CASSLRGDSDGYTF TGCGCCAGCAGCTTACGGGGCGACTCGGATGGCTACACCTTC
NA TRBJ2-1 TRBV9 NA CASSSRRGGPTYDEQFF TGTGCCAGCAGCTCAAGGAGGGGGGGGCCAACATACGATGAGCAGTTCTTC
few TRBJ2-7 TRBV6-5 TRBD2 CASSYRTSGTNYEQYF TGTGCCAGCAGTTACCGGACTAGCGGGACAAACTACGAGCAGTACTTC
NA TRBJ1-1 TRBV6-6 NA CASRKFQALTEAFF TGTGCTAGCAGGAAATTCCAGGCTCTGACTGAAGCTTTCTTT
few TRBJ2-4 TRBV20-1 NA CSATDSGAKNIQYF TGCAGTGCTACTGACAGTGGAGCCAAAAACATTCAGTACTTC
NA TRBJ1-2 TRBV24-1 TRBD1 CATSEPGTGLYTF TGTGCCACCAGTGAGCCCGGGACAGGGCTGTACACCTTC
few TRBJ2-7 TRBV12-3/TRBV12-4 NA CASSPRSWGEQYF TGTGCCAGCAGTCCCAGATCTTGGGGTGAGCAGTACTTC
few TRBJ2-7 TRBV4-1 TRBD1 CASSQVHGTAYEQYF TGCGCCAGCAGCCAAGTCCACGGGACAGCCTACGAGCAGTACTTC
NA TRBJ2-7 TRBV20-1 NA CSARDYLDRDPYEQYF TGCAGTGCTAGAGATTACCTGGACAGAGATCCTTACGAGCAGTACTTC
NA TRBJ2-2 TRBV7-3 TRBD1 CASSSRQGGGELFF TGTGCCAGCAGCTCTAGACAGGGTGGCGGGGAGCTGTTTTTT
NA TRBJ2-1 TRBV10-3 NA CAISDSSGARGEQFF TGTGCCATCAGTGATAGCAGCGGTGCCCGGGGTGAGCAGTTCTTC
NA TRBJ2-5 TRBV10-3 TRBD2 CATGTSWIETQYF TGTGCCACCGGGACTAGCTGGATCGAGACCCAGTACTTC
NA TRBJ2-7 TRBV28 NA CASGTRGASYEQYF TGTGCCAGCGGTACCCGGGGGGCATCCTACGAGCAGTACTTC
NA TRBJ2-7 TRBV20-1 NA CSARDRDFSYEQYF TGCAGTGCTAGAGACCGGGATTTCTCCTACGAGCAGTACTTC
NA TRBJ2-1 TRBV6-5 TRBD1 CASSYGSPDPEPGQGYNEQFF TGTGCCAGCAGTTACGGGTCGCCGGATCCGGAACCGGGACAGGGGTACAATGAGCAGTTCTTC
NA TRBJ2-3 TRBV27 NA CASSLTSVGRADTQYF TGTGCCAGCAGTTTAACGTCCGTAGGACGGGCAGATACGCAGTATTTT